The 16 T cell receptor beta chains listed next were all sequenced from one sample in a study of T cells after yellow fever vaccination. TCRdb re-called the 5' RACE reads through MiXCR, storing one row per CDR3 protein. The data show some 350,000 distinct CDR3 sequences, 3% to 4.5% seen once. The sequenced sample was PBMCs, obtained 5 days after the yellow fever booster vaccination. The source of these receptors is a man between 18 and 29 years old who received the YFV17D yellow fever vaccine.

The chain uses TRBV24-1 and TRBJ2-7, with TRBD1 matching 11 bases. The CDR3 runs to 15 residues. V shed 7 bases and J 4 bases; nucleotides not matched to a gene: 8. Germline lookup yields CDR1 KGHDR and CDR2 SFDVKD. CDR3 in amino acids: CATRSGTGGFYEQYV. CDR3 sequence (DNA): TGTGCCACCAGGTCCGGGACAGGGGGATTTTACGAGCAGTACGTC.

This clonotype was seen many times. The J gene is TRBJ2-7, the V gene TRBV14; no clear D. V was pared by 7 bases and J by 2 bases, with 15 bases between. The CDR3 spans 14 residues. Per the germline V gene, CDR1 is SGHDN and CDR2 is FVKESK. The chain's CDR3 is CASTTSTNPYEQYF. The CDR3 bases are TGTGCCAGCACCACCAGTACTAACCCCTACGAGCAGTACTTC.

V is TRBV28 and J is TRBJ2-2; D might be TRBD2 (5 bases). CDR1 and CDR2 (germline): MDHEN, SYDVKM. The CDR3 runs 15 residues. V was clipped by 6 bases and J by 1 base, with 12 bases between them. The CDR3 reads CASRRFGMNTGELFF. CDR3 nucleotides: TGTGCCAGCAGGCGGTTCGGGATGAACACCGGGGAGCTGTTTTTT.

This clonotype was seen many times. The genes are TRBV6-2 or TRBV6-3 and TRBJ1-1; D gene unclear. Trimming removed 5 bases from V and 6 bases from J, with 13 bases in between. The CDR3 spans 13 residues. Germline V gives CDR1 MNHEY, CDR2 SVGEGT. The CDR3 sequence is CASSRPRVPEAFF. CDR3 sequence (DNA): TGTGCCAGCAGTCGCCCCCGGGTTCCTGAAGCTTTCTTT.

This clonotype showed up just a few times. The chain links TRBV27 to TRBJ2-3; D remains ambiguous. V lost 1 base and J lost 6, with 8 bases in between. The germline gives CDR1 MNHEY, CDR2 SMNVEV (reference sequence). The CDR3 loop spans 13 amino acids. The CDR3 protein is CASSLFPGDTQYF. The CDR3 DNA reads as TGTGCCAGCAGTTTATTCCCGGGTGATACGCAGTATTTT.

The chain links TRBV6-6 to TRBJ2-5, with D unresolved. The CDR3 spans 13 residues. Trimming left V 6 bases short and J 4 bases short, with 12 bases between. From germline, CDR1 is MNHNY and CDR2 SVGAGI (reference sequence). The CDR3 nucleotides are TGTGCCAGCAGCTCCTGGCCGAGAGAGACCCAGTACTTC. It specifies CASSSWPRETQYF.

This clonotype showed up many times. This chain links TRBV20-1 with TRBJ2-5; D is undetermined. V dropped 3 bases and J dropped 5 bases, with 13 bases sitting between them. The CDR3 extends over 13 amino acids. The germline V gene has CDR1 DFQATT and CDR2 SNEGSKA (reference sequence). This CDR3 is CSASLPDPETQYF. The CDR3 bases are TGCAGTGCTAGTCTTCCAGATCCGGAGACCCAGTACTTC.

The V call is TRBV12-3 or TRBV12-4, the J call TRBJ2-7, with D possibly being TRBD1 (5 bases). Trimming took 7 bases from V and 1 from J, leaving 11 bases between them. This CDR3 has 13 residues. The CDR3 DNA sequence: TGTGCCAGCACGGACACCTTATCCTACGAGCAGTACGTC. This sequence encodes CASTDTLSYEQYV.

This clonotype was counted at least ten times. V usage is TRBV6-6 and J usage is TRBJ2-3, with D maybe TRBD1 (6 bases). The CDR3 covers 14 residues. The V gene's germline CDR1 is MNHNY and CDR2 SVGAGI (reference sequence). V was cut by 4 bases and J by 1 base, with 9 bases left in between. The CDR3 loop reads CASSSPGGTDTQYF. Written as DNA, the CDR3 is TGTGCCAGCAGTTCCCCAGGGGGCACAGATACGCAGTATTTT.

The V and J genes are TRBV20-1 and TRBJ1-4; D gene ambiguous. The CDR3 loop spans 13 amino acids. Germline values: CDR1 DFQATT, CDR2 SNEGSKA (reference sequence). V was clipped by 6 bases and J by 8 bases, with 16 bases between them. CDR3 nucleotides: TGCAGTGCCCTATCTCCTCTTGGGGAAAAACTGTTTTTT. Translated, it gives CSALSPLGEKLFF.

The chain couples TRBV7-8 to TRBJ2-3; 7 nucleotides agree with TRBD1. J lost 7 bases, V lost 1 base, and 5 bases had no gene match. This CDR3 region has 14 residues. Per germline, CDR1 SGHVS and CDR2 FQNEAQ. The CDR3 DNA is TGTGCCAGCAGCTTAGTTGGGACAGCCCATACGCAGTATTTT. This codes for CASSLVGTAHTQYF.

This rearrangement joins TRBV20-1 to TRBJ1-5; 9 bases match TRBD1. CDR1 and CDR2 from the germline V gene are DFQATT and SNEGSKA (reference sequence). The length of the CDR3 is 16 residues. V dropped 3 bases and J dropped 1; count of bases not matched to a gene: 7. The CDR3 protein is CSASSRDRVSNQPQHF. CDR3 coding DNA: TGCAGTGCTAGTAGCCGGGACAGGGTAAGCAATCAGCCCCAGCATTTT.

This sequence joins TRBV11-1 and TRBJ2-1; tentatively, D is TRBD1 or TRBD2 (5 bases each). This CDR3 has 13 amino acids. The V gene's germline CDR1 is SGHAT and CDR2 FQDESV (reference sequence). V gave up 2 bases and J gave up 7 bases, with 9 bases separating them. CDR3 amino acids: CASSLMRGNEQFF. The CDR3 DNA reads TGTGCCAGCAGCTTAATGAGGGGAAATGAGCAGTTCTTC. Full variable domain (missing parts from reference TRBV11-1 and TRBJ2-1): EAEVAQSPRYKITEKSQAVAFWCDPISGHATLYWYRQILGQGPELLVQFQDESVVDDSQLPKDRFSAERLKGVDSTLKIQPAELGDSAMYLCASSLMRGNEQFFGPGTRLTVL.

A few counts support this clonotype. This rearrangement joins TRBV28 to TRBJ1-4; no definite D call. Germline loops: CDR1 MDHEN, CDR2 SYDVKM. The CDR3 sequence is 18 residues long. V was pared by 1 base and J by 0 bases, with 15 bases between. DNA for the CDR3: TGTGCCAGCAGTTTATCCCTCGGGCCCCCTTCAACTAATGAAAAACTGTTTTTT. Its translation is CASSLSLGPPSTNEKLFF.

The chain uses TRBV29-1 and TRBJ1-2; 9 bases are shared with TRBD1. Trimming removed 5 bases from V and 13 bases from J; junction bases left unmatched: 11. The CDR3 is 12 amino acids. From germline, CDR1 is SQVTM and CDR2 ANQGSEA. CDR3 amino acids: CSVNPGQGLVTF. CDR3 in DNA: TGCAGCGTTAATCCGGGACAGGGATTGGTCACCTTC.

CDR3 nucleotides: TGCGCCAGCCGACAAGGGACAGGGAATGAAAAACTGTTTTTT. Translated, it gives CASRQGTGNEKLFF. This chain links TRBV5-1 with TRBJ1-4, with 9 bases fitting TRBD1. J lost 5 bases, V lost 7 bases, and 6 bases had no gene match. Germline values: CDR1 SGHRS, CDR2 YFSETQ. The CDR3 consists of 14 residues.